This TCR beta chain was sequenced for a study of control samples from healthy donors and cancer patients. The assay was immunoSEQ multiplex PCR, and TCRdb's table has in-frame clones only and misses some. The table records about 130,000 clones, around 90% of them present only once. V was cut by 4 bases and J by 2 bases, with 14 bases left in between. In germline, CDR1 is LGHDT, CDR2 YNNKEL (reference sequence). The CDR3 consists of 15 residues. The chain couples TRBV3-1 (or the pseudogene TRBV3-2) to TRBJ1-2, with D hard to call. Specimen: blood. The TCR sequence derives from a man in his late teens or twenties in good health. This CDR3 reads CASSPDRTWNYGYTF. The CDR3, as DNA: TGTGCCAGCAGCCCGGACCGGACCTGGAACTATGGCTACACCTTC.